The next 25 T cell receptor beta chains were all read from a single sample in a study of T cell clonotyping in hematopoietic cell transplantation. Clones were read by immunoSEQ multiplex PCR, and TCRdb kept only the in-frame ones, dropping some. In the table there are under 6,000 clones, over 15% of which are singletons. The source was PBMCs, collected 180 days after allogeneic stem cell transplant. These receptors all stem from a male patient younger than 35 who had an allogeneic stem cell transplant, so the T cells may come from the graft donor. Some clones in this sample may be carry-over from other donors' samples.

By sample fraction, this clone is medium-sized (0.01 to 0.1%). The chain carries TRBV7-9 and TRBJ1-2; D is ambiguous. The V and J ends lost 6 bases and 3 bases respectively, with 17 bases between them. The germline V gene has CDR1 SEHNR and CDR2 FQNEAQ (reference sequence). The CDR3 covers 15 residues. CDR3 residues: CASSGVGKLDYGYTF. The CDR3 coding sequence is TGTGCCAGCAGTGGTGTCGGCAAGCTTGACTATGGCTACACCTTC.

CDR3 in DNA: TGTGCCTGGAGTGTAAGGACAGGGATCTATGGCTACACCTTC. It specifies CAWSVRTGIYGYTF. The V gene is TRBV30, the J gene TRBJ1-2; TRBD1 matches 8 bases. The CDR3 length is 14 residues. Unmatched junction bases numbered 4, after V lost 0 bases and J lost 4 bases. Germline CDR1 and CDR2: GTSNPN and SVGIG (reference sequence).

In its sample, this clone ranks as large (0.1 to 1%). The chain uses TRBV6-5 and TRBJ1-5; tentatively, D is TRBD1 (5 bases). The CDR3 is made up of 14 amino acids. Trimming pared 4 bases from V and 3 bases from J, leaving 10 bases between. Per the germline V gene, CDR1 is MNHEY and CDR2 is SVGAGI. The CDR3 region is CASSLARVNQPQHF. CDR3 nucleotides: TGTGCCAGCAGTTTAGCCAGGGTCAATCAGCCCCAGCATTTT.

This chain's CDR3 is CASSWTDRLANYGYTF. The CDR3 DNA reads as TGTGCCAGCAGCTGGACGGACAGGCTAGCTAACTATGGCTACACCTTC. The chain combines TRBV5-6 with TRBJ1-2, with 7 bases identical to TRBD1. V shed 3 bases and J 0 bases; nucleotides not matched to a gene: 8. The CDR3 contains 16 residues. The V gene's germline CDR1 is SGHDT and CDR2 YYEEEE. Full variable domain (rest looked up from reference TRBV5-6 and TRBJ1-2): DAGVTQSPTHLIKTRGQQVTLRCSPKSGHDTVSWYQQALGQGPQFIFQYYEEEERQRGNFPDRFSGHQFPNYSSELNVNALLLGDSALYLCASSWTDRLANYGYTFGSGTRLTVV.

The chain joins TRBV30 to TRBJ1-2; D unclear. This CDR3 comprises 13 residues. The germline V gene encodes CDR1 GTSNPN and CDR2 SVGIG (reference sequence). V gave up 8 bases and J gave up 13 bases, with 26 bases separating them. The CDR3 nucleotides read TGTGCCGGCTTTTTCGACCCCGACTATGTTTCCACCTTC. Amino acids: CAGFFDPDYVSTF.

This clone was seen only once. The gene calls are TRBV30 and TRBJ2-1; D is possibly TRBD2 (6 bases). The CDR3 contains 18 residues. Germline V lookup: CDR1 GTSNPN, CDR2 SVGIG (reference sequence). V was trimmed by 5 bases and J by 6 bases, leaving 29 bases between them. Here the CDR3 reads CAWGRIFRVGGRLNEQFF. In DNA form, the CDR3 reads TGTGCCTGGGGGAGGATATTTAGGGTTGGTGGCCGGCTCAATGAGCAGTTCTTC.

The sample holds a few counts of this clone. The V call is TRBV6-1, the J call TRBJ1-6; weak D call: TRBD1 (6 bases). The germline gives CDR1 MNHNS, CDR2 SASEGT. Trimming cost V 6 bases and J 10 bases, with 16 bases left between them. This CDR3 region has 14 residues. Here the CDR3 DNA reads TGTGCCAGCAGGGATGACAGGACTCTATCACCCCTCCACTTT. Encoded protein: CASRDDRTLSPLHF.

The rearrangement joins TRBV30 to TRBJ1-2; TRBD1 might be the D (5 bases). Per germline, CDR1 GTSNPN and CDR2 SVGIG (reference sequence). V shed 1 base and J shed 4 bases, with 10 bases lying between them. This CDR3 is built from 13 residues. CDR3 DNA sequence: TGTGCCTGGAGTGCGGGACTTACCTATGGCTACACCTTC. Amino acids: CAWSAGLTYGYTF.

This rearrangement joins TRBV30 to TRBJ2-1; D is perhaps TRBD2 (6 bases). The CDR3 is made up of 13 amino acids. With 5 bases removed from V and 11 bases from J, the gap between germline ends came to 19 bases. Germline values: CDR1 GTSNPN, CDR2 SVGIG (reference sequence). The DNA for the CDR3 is TGTGCCTGGGGGGGGACGGACAACGCTCAGCAGTTCTTC. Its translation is CAWGGTDNAQQFF.

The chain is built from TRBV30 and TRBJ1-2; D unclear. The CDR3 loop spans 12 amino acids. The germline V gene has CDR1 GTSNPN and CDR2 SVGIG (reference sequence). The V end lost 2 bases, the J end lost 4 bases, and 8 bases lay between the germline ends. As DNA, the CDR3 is TGTGCCTGGAGTAAACAGATCTATGGCTACACCTTC. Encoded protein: CAWSKQIYGYTF.

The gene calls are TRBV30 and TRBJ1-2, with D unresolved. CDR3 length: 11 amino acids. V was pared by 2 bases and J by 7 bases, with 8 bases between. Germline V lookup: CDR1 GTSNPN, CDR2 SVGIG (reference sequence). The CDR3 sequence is CAWSYEFGYTF. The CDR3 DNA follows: TGTGCCTGGAGTTATGAATTTGGCTACACCTTC.

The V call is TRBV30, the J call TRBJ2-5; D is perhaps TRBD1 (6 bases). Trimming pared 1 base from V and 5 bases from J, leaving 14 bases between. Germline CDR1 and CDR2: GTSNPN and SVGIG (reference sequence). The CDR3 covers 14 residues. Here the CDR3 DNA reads TGTGCCTGGAGTGGAGACAGGTTGGGGGAGACCCAGTACTTC. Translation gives CAWSGDRLGETQYF.

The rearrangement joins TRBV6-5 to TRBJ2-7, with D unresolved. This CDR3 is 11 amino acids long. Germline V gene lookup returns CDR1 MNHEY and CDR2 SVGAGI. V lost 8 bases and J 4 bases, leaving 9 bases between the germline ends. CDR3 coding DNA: TGTGCCAGCGCTACAGCGTACGAGCAGTACTTC. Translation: CASATAYEQYF.

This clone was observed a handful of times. CDR3 amino acids: CAWTLEGNSPLHF. The CDR3 coding sequence is TGTGCCTGGACCCTAGAGGGAAACTCACCCCTCCACTTT. This chain links TRBV30 with TRBJ1-6, with D hard to call. The V end lost 4 bases, the J end lost 10 bases, and 14 bases lay between the germline ends. The CDR3 is 13 residues long. Per the germline V gene, CDR1 is GTSNPN and CDR2 is SVGIG (reference sequence).

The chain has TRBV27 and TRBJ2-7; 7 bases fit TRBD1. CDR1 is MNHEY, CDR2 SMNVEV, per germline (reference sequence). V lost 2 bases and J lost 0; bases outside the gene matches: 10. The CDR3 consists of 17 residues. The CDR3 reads CASSLGPPRQGSYEQYF. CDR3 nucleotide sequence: TGTGCCAGCAGTTTAGGCCCTCCCCGACAGGGCTCCTACGAGCAGTACTTC.

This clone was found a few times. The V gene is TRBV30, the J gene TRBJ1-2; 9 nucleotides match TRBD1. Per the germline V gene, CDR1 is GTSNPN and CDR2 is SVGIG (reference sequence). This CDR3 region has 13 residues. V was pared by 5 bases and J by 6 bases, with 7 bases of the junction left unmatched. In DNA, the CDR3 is TGTGCCTGGGCCGGGGACAGGGTGAATGGCTACACCTTC. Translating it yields CAWAGDRVNGYTF.

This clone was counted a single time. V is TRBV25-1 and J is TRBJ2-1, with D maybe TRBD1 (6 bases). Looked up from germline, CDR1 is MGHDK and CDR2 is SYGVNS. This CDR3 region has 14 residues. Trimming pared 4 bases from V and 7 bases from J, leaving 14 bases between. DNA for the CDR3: TGTGCCAGCAGTGGAGCACAGGGTTGGAATGAGCAGTTCTTC. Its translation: CASSGAQGWNEQFF.

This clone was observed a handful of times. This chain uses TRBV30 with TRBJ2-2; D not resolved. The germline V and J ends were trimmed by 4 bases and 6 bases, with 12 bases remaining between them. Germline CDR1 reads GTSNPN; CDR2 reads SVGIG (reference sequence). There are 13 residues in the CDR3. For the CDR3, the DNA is TGTGCCTGGACCCAGACGTGGTCCGGGGAGCTGTTTTTT. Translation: CAWTQTWSGELFF.

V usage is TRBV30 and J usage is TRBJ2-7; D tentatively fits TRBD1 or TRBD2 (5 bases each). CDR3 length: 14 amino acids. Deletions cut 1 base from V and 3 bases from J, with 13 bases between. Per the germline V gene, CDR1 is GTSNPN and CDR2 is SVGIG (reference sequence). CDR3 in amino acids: CAWSEGSRDYEQYF. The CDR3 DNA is TGTGCCTGGAGTGAGGGGTCTCGGGACTACGAGCAGTACTTC.

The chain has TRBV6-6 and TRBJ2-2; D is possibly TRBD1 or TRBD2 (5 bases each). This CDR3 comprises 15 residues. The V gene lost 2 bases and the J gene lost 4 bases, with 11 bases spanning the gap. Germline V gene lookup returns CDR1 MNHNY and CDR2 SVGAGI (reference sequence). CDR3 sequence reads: CASSYIEGSTGELFF. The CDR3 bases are TGTGCCAGCAGTTACATCGAGGGGAGCACCGGGGAGCTGTTTTTT.

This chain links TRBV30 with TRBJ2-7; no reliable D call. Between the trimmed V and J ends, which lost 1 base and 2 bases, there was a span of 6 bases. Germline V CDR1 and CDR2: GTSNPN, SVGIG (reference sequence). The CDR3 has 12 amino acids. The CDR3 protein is CAWSAYTYEQYF. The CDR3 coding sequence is TGTGCCTGGAGTGCCTATACCTACGAGCAGTACTTC.

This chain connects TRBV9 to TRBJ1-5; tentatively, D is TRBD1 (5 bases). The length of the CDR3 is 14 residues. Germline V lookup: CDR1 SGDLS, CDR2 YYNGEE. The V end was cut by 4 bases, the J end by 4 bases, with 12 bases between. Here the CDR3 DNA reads TGTGCCAGCAGCCCTGGGACTTCAAATCAGCCCCAGCATTTT. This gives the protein CASSPGTSNQPQHF.

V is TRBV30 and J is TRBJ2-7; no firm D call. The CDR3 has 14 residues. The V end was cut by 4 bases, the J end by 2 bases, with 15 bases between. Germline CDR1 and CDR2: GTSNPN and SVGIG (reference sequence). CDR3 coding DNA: TGTGCCTGGACTGACCAGTCAACGACCTACGAGCAGTACTTC. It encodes CAWTDQSTTYEQYF.

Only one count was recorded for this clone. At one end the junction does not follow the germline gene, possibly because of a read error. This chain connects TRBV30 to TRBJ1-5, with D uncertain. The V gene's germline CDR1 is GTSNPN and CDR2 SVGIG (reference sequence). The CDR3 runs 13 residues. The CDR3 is CAWSVGPYQPQHF. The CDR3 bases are TGTGCCTGGAGTGTGGGTCCCTATCAGCCTCAGCATTTT.

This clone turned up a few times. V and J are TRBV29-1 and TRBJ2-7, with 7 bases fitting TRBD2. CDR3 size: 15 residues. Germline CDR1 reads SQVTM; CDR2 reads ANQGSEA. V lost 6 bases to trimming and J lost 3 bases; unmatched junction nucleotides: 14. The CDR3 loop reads CSVQRGGGLNYEQYF. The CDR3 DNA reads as TGCAGCGTCCAAAGAGGCGGGGGTCTCAACTACGAGCAGTACTTC.